These 22 T cell receptor beta chains were sequenced from one sample in a study of blood T cells in healthy people across ages. Through a sample-barcoded 5' primer and a J-beta primer mix, a second PCR was run for roughly 6 to 11 cycles. TCRdb used MiXCR to reprocess the 5' RACE reads, holding one entry per CDR3 protein. The table lists 1.5 million to 2 million distinct CDR3 sequences, about 49% of them singletons. The sequenced material came from blood. These receptors were collected from a middle-aged woman in good health.

The chain is built from TRBV7-2 and TRBJ2-5, with D possibly matching TRBD1 (6 bases). The J call could be wrong; TRBJ2-7 is a better fit for the DNA end. Per germline, CDR1 SGHTA and CDR2 FQGNSA. The CDR3 extends over 14 amino acids. The CDR3 DNA follows: TGTGCCAGCGGCTCCCATAGAGGGGACACCGAGCAGTACTTC. Translated: CASGSHRGDTEQYF.

J is TRBJ1-1 and V is TRBV5-1, with D unclear. Germline CDR1 reads SGHRS; CDR2 reads YFSETQ. The V gene lost 7 bases and the J gene lost 0 bases, with 10 bases spanning the gap. CDR3 length: 13 residues. The CDR3 region is CASGWKLNTEAFF. In nucleotides, the CDR3 is TGCGCCAGCGGATGGAAGCTGAACACTGAAGCTTTCTTT.

With regard to this clonotype: A read error may account for a junction end that differs from germline. J is TRBJ2-4 and V is TRBV2; 12 bases align to TRBD2. The DNA end is a closer match to TRBJ2-5, so the J assignment may be wrong. Germline-derived CDR1 and CDR2 are SNHLY and FYNNEI. This CDR3 has 15 residues. The chain's CDR3 is CASSDTGLAGETQYF. In DNA form, the CDR3 reads TGTGCCAGTAGTGATACGGGACTAGCGGGCGAGACCCAGTACTTC.

This clonotype was found once. J is TRBJ1-4 and V is TRBV20-1, with D possibly matching TRBD1 (6 bases). The germline V gene encodes CDR1 DFQATT and CDR2 SNEGSKA (reference sequence). The CDR3 consists of 12 residues. The CDR3 loop reads CRGGSSNEKLFF. The CDR3 DNA follows: TGCAGAGGGGGATCCAGTAATGAAAAACTGTTTTTT.

This clonotype was picked up a small number of times. The chain uses TRBV24-1 and TRBJ2-7; D is unclear. Germline V gene lookup returns CDR1 KGHDR and CDR2 SFDVKD. This CDR3 contains 13 residues. The V gene lost 4 bases and the J gene lost 4 bases, with 10 bases spanning the gap. The CDR3 bases are TGTGCCACCAGTGACCGTGACAAATACGAGCAGTACTTC. Translating gives CATSDRDKYEQYF.

The chain carries TRBV27 and TRBJ2-3; the match to TRBD1 covers 7 bases. The CDR3 is 15 residues long. The V segment lost 4 bases and the J segment 1 base; nucleotides outside the gene matches: 5. Germline CDR1 reads MNHEY; CDR2 reads SMNVEV (reference sequence). CDR3 DNA: TGTGCCAGCAGTTCGGGACAGATAGGCACAGATACGCAGTATTTT. Amino acids: CASSSGQIGTDTQYF.

Concerning this clonotype: A junction end diverges from the germline sequence, so it may reflect a read error. The chain carries TRBV6-6 and TRBJ2-4; D is possibly TRBD1 (6 bases). This CDR3 region has 17 residues. CDR1 and CDR2 from the germline V gene are MNHNY and SVGAGI (reference sequence). Here the CDR3 reads CASSHSGRGDAKNIQYF. Written as DNA, the CDR3 is TGTGCCAGCAGTCACTCGGGCAGGGGCGACGCCAAAAACATTCAGTACTTC.

A few counts support this clonotype. The V gene is TRBV20-1, the J gene TRBJ2-3, with D possibly TRBD1 on 6 matching bases. This CDR3 comprises 15 residues. Germline lookup yields CDR1 DFQATT and CDR2 SNEGSKA (reference sequence). Trimming removed 2 bases from V and 3 bases from J, with 15 bases in between. Here the CDR3 DNA reads TGCAGTGCTAGACCGGACAGAGATATTACAGATACGCAGTATTTT. Translating gives CSARPDRDITDTQYF.

The sample holds a few counts of this clonotype. The V call is TRBV27, the J call TRBJ2-1, with 8 nucleotides matching TRBD2. Germline lookup yields CDR1 MNHEY and CDR2 SMNVEV (reference sequence). Germline trimming cut 8 bases from V and 5 bases from J; bases unmatched to any gene: 8. The CDR3 contains 14 residues. The CDR3 reads CASATSGANNEQFF. DNA for the CDR3: TGTGCCAGCGCCACTAGCGGAGCAAACAATGAGCAGTTCTTC.

The V gene is TRBV12-3 or TRBV12-4, the J gene TRBJ2-7; D possibly corresponds to TRBD2 (5 bases). Trimming cost V 1 base and J 2 bases, with 9 bases left between them. This CDR3 region has 14 residues. The CDR3 is CASSLDHGAYEQYF. In nucleotides, the CDR3 is TGTGCCAGCAGTTTAGATCACGGGGCCTACGAGCAGTACTTC.

This clonotype has more than one count but fewer than ten. The rearrangement links TRBV3-1 to TRBJ2-3; D not resolved. V was cut by 0 bases and J by 2 bases, with 6 bases left in between. The CDR3 spans 14 residues. Looked up from germline, CDR1 is LGHDT and CDR2 is YNNKEL (reference sequence). CDR3 sequence reads: CASSQDPITDTQYF. CDR3 bases: TGTGCCAGCAGCCAAGACCCGATCACAGATACGCAGTATTTT.

The gene calls are TRBV10-3 and TRBJ1-2, with 9 positions matching TRBD1. The trim removed 3 bases at V and 6 bases at J, leaving 2 bases unmatched. Germline CDR1 ENHRY, CDR2 SYGVKD. This CDR3 is 13 amino acids long. The CDR3 DNA sequence: TGTGCCATCAGTGAACAGGGGGCTAATGGCTACACCTTC. Residues: CAISEQGANGYTF.

This clonotype was detected ten times or more. This chain uses TRBV6-1 with TRBJ2-3; no clear D. Trimming pared 2 bases from V and 5 bases from J, leaving 2 bases between. The CDR3 has 11 amino acids. Germline V lookup: CDR1 MNHNS, CDR2 SASEGT. The CDR3 here is CASSERDTQYF. DNA for the CDR3: TGTGCCAGCAGTGAAAGAGATACGCAGTATTTT.

This clonotype showed up just a few times. This chain uses TRBV6-5 with TRBJ2-7; 7 nucleotides match TRBD2. V was clipped by 4 bases and J by 4 bases; unmatched bases: 16. Germline V gene lookup returns CDR1 MNHEY and CDR2 SVGAGI. The length of the CDR3 is 17 residues. CDR3 sequence (DNA): TGTGCCAGCAGTTCTAAAGGACGGGGAGGGGCCTTTTACGAGCAGTACTTC. It translates to CASSSKGRGGAFYEQYF.

The J gene is TRBJ2-3, the V gene TRBV20-1, with 7 bases matching TRBD2. The length of the CDR3 is 15 residues. Trimming took 3 bases from V and 0 from J; bases not matched to a gene: 6. The V gene's germline CDR1 is DFQATT and CDR2 SNEGSKA (reference sequence). The CDR3 bases are TGCAGTGCTAGGGATGGACTAGGGAGCACAGATACGCAGTATTTT. The encoded protein is CSARDGLGSTDTQYF.

The V gene is TRBV6-2 or TRBV6-3, the J gene TRBJ2-1; the D gene is possibly TRBD2 (6 bases). V lost 5 bases and J 9 bases, leaving 14 bases between the germline ends. Germline CDR1 is MNHEY and CDR2 is SVGEGT. This CDR3 has 13 amino acids. CDR3 protein: CASSPRGSIEQFF. As DNA, the CDR3 is TGTGCCAGCAGTCCTCGGGGGTCCATTGAGCAGTTCTTC.

V usage is TRBV11-2 and J usage is TRBJ1-4; D is uncertain. From germline, CDR1 is SGHAT and CDR2 FQNNGV. The CDR3 consists of 14 residues. Trimming cost V 4 bases and J 6 bases, with 12 bases left between them. The CDR3 sequence: CASSSTGRDEKLFF. CDR3 DNA sequence: TGTGCCAGCAGCTCGACCGGGCGGGATGAAAAACTGTTTTTT.

V gene TRBV7-2 combines with J gene TRBJ1-6; 7 bases align to TRBD1. The ends lost 0 bases at V and 0 bases at J; junction bases unmatched: 2. Germline CDR1 SGHTA, CDR2 FQGNSA. This CDR3 contains 17 residues. The CDR3, as DNA: TGTGCCAGCAGCTTAGCCAAGGGGGCCTCCTATAATTCACCCCTCCACTTT. Its protein product is CASSLAKGASYNSPLHF.

The chain uses TRBV20-1 and TRBJ2-3; D gene unclear. In germline, CDR1 is DFQATT, CDR2 SNEGSKA (reference sequence). Trimming took 7 bases from V and 4 from J, leaving 12 bases between them. The CDR3 has 12 residues. The CDR3 loop is CSVGYLPDTQYF. DNA for the CDR3: TGCAGTGTGGGGTATCTTCCAGATACGCAGTATTTT.

In its sample, this clonotype was seen a few times. The chain has TRBV28 and TRBJ2-1, with D possibly matching TRBD1 (6 bases). Trimming shortened V by 4 bases and J by 4 bases, and 11 bases separated the two germline ends. Germline V gene lookup returns CDR1 MDHEN and CDR2 SYDVKM. The CDR3 sequence is 14 residues long. CDR3 DNA sequence: TGTGCCAGCAGTTCCAGACAGGATTACAATGAGCAGTTCTTC. Its protein product is CASSSRQDYNEQFF. The complete variable domain, with remaining parts taken from reference TRBV28 and TRBJ2-1, reads DVKVTQSSRYLVKRTGEKVFLECVQDMDHENMFWYRQDPGLGLRLIYFSYDVKMKEKGDIPEGYSVSREKKERFSLILESASTNQTSMYLCASSSRQDYNEQFFGPGTRLTVL.

This clonotype came up once. This chain links TRBV20-1 with TRBJ2-3; 8 nucleotides agree with TRBD2. J was trimmed by 4 bases and V by 5 bases; bases with no gene match: 20. The germline V gene has CDR1 DFQATT and CDR2 SNEGSKA (reference sequence). This CDR3 has 18 residues. CDR3 nucleotides: TGCAGTGCTGGCCCGCCCGGGACTAGTGGGAGATATGCAGATACGCAGTATTTT. Translated, it gives CSAGPPGTSGRYADTQYF.

The J gene is TRBJ2-3, the V gene TRBV20-1; TRBD2 might be the D (5 bases). The germline gives CDR1 DFQATT, CDR2 SNEGSKA (reference sequence). V was cut by 2 bases and J by 4 bases, with 16 bases left in between. The length of the CDR3 is 15 residues. CDR3 amino acids: CSARSRGVVADTQYF. The CDR3 DNA follows: TGCAGTGCTAGATCCCGGGGTGTCGTGGCAGATACGCAGTATTTT.